This T cell receptor (beta chain) was identified in a study of T cells in Graves' hyperthyroidism and ophthalmopathy. Comments on this clonotype: Antigen: not known.

This CDR3 has 16 residues. Trimming took 2 bases from V and 2 from J, leaving 10 bases between them. Germline V gene sequence: CDR1 MNHNY, CDR2 SVGAGI (reference sequence). Researchers took RNA transcripts and amplified the TCR beta CDR3 regions from them. With the HTBI primer set, the TCR CDR3 went through a first round of RT-PCR. Using its own MiXCR run on the multiplex PCR reads, TCRdb lists one record per CDR3 protein. The data hold 540,000 or so distinct CDR3 sequences, with approximately 15% observed a single time. Study results and limitations: The model predicted ophthalmopathy a median approximately 6 months before onset. Among clonotypes expanded in thyroid above 0.001, most were also found in blood. Stable hyperthyroidism and ophthalmopathy were separated using 13 V-J signatures.

Sequenced: blood. This chain connects TRBV6-6 to TRBJ2-6, with a weak D call TRBD1 (6 bases). The clonotype was recovered from a woman aged 25 to 39 with Graves' hyperthyroidism. DNA for the CDR3: TGTGCCAGCAGTTACACCGCAGGGGCTGGGGCCAACGTCCTGACTTTC. Translated: CASSYTAGAGANVLTF.